Each of the 10 T cell receptor beta chains below was sequenced from the same sample in a study of shared clonotypes between healthy human individuals. TCRdb keeps only in-frame clones here, not all; method: immunoSEQ multiplex PCR. The data show 2 million to 2.5 million clones, about 95% seen once. Naive CD8 cells lacked CD45RO and underwent positive selection for CCR7, leaving out terminally differentiated effector memory CD45RA+ cells. Source material: naive CD8+ T cells sorted from blood. The receptors shown here come from a man aged 18 to 29 in good health.

This chain joins TRBV10-2 and TRBJ1-1; 7 nucleotides match TRBD1. The CDR3 contains 15 residues. Germline assignment: CDR1 WSHSY and CDR2 SAAADI. Losses at the gene ends were 6 bases for V and 0 bases for J; bases not matched to a gene: 7. The chain's CDR3 is CASRGRGEMNTEAFF. The CDR3 DNA is TGCGCCAGCAGGGGCAGGGGGGAGATGAACACTGAAGCTTTCTTT.

The table lists this clone with a count of one. The chain's CDR3 is CATAGSMNTEAFF. Here the CDR3 DNA reads TGTGCCACCGCGGGGAGCATGAACACTGAAGCTTTCTTT. This chain joins TRBV15 and TRBJ1-1, with D hard to call. V lost 8 bases to trimming and J lost 0 bases, with 10 bases between them. This CDR3 has 13 amino acids. Per germline, CDR1 LNHNV and CDR2 YYDKDF (reference sequence).

The V call is TRBV6-1, the J call TRBJ1-3; no reliable D call. V lost 3 bases, J lost 0 bases, and 9 bases lay in between. Germline assignment: CDR1 MNHNS and CDR2 SASEGT. This CDR3 contains 15 residues. CDR3 sequence: CASSDWVISGNTIYF. In DNA, the CDR3 is TGTGCCAGCAGTGATTGGGTAATCTCTGGAAACACCATATATTTT.

A remark on this clone: Other nucleotide sequences in the sample specify the same CDR3. The chain uses TRBV5-6 and TRBJ2-7, with D maybe TRBD2 (5 bases). This CDR3 region has 13 residues. In germline, CDR1 is SGHDT, CDR2 YYEEEE. The V gene lost 3 bases and the J gene lost 1 base, with 8 bases spanning the gap. CDR3 amino acids: CASSWRGSYEQYF. DNA of the CDR3: TGTGCCAGCAGCTGGCGAGGGTCCTACGAGCAGTACTTC.

This chain joins TRBV7-2 and TRBJ2-3; D is unclear. V gave up 4 bases and J gave up 2 bases, with 7 bases separating them. Germline V gene sequence: CDR1 SGHTA, CDR2 FQGNSA. The CDR3 has 13 amino acids. The CDR3 sequence: CASSSPYTDTQYF. The CDR3 DNA follows: TGTGCCAGCAGCTCTCCCTACACAGATACGCAGTATTTT.

This clone was observed once. The V and J genes are TRBV4-3 and TRBJ2-3; D unclear. Trimming pared 0 bases from V and 1 base from J, leaving 8 bases between. The germline CDR1 and CDR2 sequences are LGHNA and YSLEER. This CDR3 has 15 amino acids. The CDR3 DNA reads TGCGCCAGCAGCCAAGAGTGGGCGGGCACAGATACGCAGTATTTT. Amino acids: CASSQEWAGTDTQYF.

The genes are TRBV5-6 and TRBJ2-7; TRBD2 is a possible D gene (6 bases). From germline, CDR1 is SGHDT and CDR2 YYEEEE. The CDR3 totals 14 residues. Trimming removed 4 bases from V and 0 bases from J, with 11 bases in between. The CDR3, as DNA: TGTGCCAGCAGCCCCTGGGACTTCTCCTACGAGCAGTACTTC. This gives the protein CASSPWDFSYEQYF.

This chain's CDR3 is CASSVVPLLAGDGELFF. For the CDR3, the DNA is TGTGCCAGCAGCGTAGTGCCCCTACTAGCGGGAGACGGGGAGCTGTTTTTT. V usage is TRBV9 and J usage is TRBJ2-2; 11 positions match TRBD2. Germline CDR1 and CDR2: SGDLS and YYNGEE. The length of the CDR3 is 17 residues. With 0 bases clipped from V and 7 bases from J, the junction kept 8 bases outside the gene matches.

In this sample, this clone turned up a few times. This chain links TRBV2 with TRBJ1-6; maybe TRBD1 (5 bases). Per the germline V gene, CDR1 is SNHLY and CDR2 is FYNNEI. V lost 5 bases, J lost 11 bases, and 13 bases lay in between. This CDR3 has 13 residues. CDR3 sequence (DNA): TGTGCCAGCAGTCCCGGGACCCCCCCACCCCTCCACTTT. It encodes CASSPGTPPPLHF.

The rearrangement joins TRBV7-9 to TRBJ2-7; the match to TRBD1 covers 7 bases. V dropped 8 bases and J dropped 0; count of bases not matched to a gene: 13. CDR1 and CDR2 (germline): SEHNR, FQNEAQ (reference sequence). This CDR3 contains 16 residues. CDR3 in DNA: TGTGCCAGCTTGGCCCCGTTGGCAGGGGGCTCCTACGAGCAGTACTTC. Encoded protein: CASLAPLAGGSYEQYF.